A single sample gave rise to the 11 T cell receptor beta chains below, sequenced in a study of blood T cell repertoires in COVID-19 (dated by TCRdb to the early 2020s). Receptor amplification or capture employed the immunoSEQ multiplex PCR assay. TCRdb obtained this table from immuneACCESS and retained in-frame rearrangements with V and J assigned. These tables miss some clones; where compared with another copy, unresolved V genes account for less than half of the shortfall, and the remainder is unexplained. Counted in this sample were 200,000 to 250,000 clones; 88% of them appeared once. The ten largest clones take up 2% to 2.5% of the sample. Sequencing was carried out using peripheral blood. These TCRs come from a woman aged 40 to 55 who had recovered from COVID-19.

The rearrangement joins TRBV10-3 to TRBJ1-5, with D tentatively TRBD1 (6 bases). Germline assignment: CDR1 ENHRY and CDR2 SYGVKD. Trimming removed 7 bases at V and 9 bases at J, with 19 bases between. The CDR3 is made up of 14 amino acids. The CDR3 here is CAIKDGGSRGPQHF. CDR3 DNA: TGTGCCATCAAAGACGGAGGCTCCAGGGGGCCCCAGCATTTT.

This sequence joins TRBV7-8 and TRBJ1-2; TRBD1 matches at 7 bases. CDR3 length equals 14 residues. The J segment lost 4 bases and the V segment lost 5 bases, leaving 7 bases of the junction unmatched. CDR1 and CDR2 from the germline V gene are SGHVS and FQNEAQ. CDR3 coding DNA: TGTGCCAGCAGCAAAGACAGGGTCCCCTATGGCTACACCTTC. It codes for CASSKDRVPYGYTF.

Points on this clone: Additional DNA sequences in this sample encode the identical CDR3. The gene calls are TRBV29-1 and TRBJ1-6; 10 nucleotides agree with TRBD1. The trim removed 6 bases at V and 8 bases at J, leaving 4 bases unmatched. Germline V gives CDR1 SQVTM, CDR2 ANQGSEA. The CDR3 has 13 amino acids. CDR3 amino acids: CSVMTGGDSPLHF. In DNA form, the CDR3 reads TGCAGCGTCATGACAGGGGGCGATTCACCCCTCCACTTT.

This clone was detected a few times. V gene TRBV28 combines with J gene TRBJ1-2; 7 positions match TRBD1. Trimming at V came to 6 bases and at J to 4 bases, leaving 11 bases not matched to a gene. CDR3 length: 15 amino acids. Germline V gives CDR1 MDHEN, CDR2 SYDVKM. CDR3: CASRNDRARGYGYTF. For the CDR3, the DNA is TGTGCCAGCAGAAATGACAGGGCAAGGGGCTATGGCTACACCTTC.

The chain joins TRBV19 to TRBJ2-5; D is possibly TRBD2 (6 bases). Germline CDR1 is LNHDA and CDR2 is SQIVND (reference sequence). The CDR3 is made up of 14 amino acids. V lost 3 bases and J 1 base, leaving 9 bases between the germline ends. DNA of the CDR3: TGTGCCAGTAGTATCGGGAGCCCCCAAGAGACCCAGTACTTC. It translates to CASSIGSPQETQYF.

V usage is TRBV9 and J usage is TRBJ2-1; 11 positions agree with TRBD2. The ends lost 3 bases at V and 2 bases at J; junction bases unmatched: 4. This CDR3 contains 16 residues. Germline-derived CDR1 and CDR2 are SGDLS and YYNGEE. This CDR3 reads CASSGVAGGTYNEQFF. The CDR3, as DNA: TGTGCCAGCAGCGGCGTAGCGGGGGGGACCTACAATGAGCAGTTCTTC.

This clone has only one observation. The V and J genes are TRBV30 and TRBJ1-6, with a possible D match to TRBD1 (5 bases). Germline values: CDR1 GTSNPN, CDR2 SVGIG (reference sequence). The CDR3 loop spans 14 amino acids. V shed 0 bases and J shed 9 bases, with 12 bases lying between them. The CDR3 coding sequence is TGTGCCTGGAGTGTAGGAGGGGATGGTTCACCCCTCCACTTT. Its translation is CAWSVGGDGSPLHF.

This chain connects TRBV7-2 to TRBJ1-2; D not resolved. The CDR3 loop spans 13 amino acids. Looked up from germline, CDR1 is SGHTA and CDR2 is FQGNSA. Trimming took off 1 base at V and 5 bases at J, with 8 bases between the two ends. The CDR3 nucleotides read TGTGCCAGCAGCTTAGTACGGGAATATGGCTACACCTTC. Its translation: CASSLVREYGYTF.

The chain uses TRBV19 and TRBJ2-5; 8 nucleotides line up with TRBD1. CDR3 size: 16 residues. CDR1 LNHDA and CDR2 SQIVND come from the germline V gene (reference sequence). V lost 4 bases to trimming and J lost 4 bases; unmatched junction nucleotides: 11. The DNA for the CDR3 is TGTGCCAGTAGTACACTTAGGACAGGGTTGGTAGAGACCCAGTACTTC. This encodes CASSTLRTGLVETQYF.

The chain combines TRBV7-9 with TRBJ1-3; D is possibly TRBD1 (5 bases). Germline-derived CDR1 and CDR2 are SEHNR and FQNEAQ (reference sequence). V was clipped by 2 bases and J by 9 bases, with 17 bases between them. The length of the CDR3 is 15 residues. CDR3 sequence (DNA): TGTGCCAGCAGCTTATTTATGATGGGGCCGGGCACCATATATTTT. It is translated as CASSLFMMGPGTIYF.

The CDR3 DNA reads TGTGCCAGTAGTATAATGGGCCAATCCACAGATACGCAGTATTTT. Amino acids: CASSIMGQSTDTQYF. The gene calls are TRBV19 and TRBJ2-3; D unresolved. Trimming left V 2 bases short and J 2 bases short, with 11 bases between. CDR1 is LNHDA, CDR2 SQIVND, per germline (reference sequence). The CDR3 extends over 15 amino acids.